The clone carrying this T cell receptor (beta chain) qualifies as medium-sized (0.01 to 0.1%). Its antigen is not known. Trimming left V 4 bases short and J 4 bases short, with 17 bases between. The CDR3 covers 15 residues. The V gene's germline CDR1 is SNHLY and CDR2 FYNNEI. This record belongs to a study of CD8 T cells in ankylosing spondylitis. TCR beta libraries were made by quantitative 5'-RACE with molecular barcodes. TCRdb re-derived calls from the 5' RACE reads in MiXCR, one entry per CDR3 protein. This table holds 650,000 to 800,000 distinct CDR3 sequences, about 20% found once. Study conclusions and caveats: Clones linked to the disease showed a CD8+ phenotype. They occurred at relatively low frequencies in peripheral blood. What appeared characteristic of ankylosing spondylitis blood was a TCR beta motif of 7 or 8 highly homologous variants. Significant enrichment of disease-linked clones was reportedly seen in matched ankylosing spondylitis synovial fluid.

The sequenced sample consisted of blood, either unsorted or a sorted T cell fraction (not recorded which). The chain employs TRBV2 and TRBJ2-7, with a possible D match to TRBD2 (6 bases). The receptor's source is a male donor with ankylosing spondylitis. CDR3 amino acids: CASSVVRGVVYEQYF. CDR3 nucleotides: TGTGCCAGCAGTGTTGTGCGGGGAGTTGTTTACGAGCAGTACTTC.